The 6 T cell receptor beta chains below all came from one sample that was sequenced in a study of blood T cell repertoires in COVID-19. TCRdb keeps only in-frame clones here, not all; method: immunoSEQ multiplex PCR. The sample lists roughly 340,000 clones; around nine tenths were seen once. Sequencing was carried out using peripheral blood. The receptor set was obtained from a woman aged 18 to 35 who had recovered from COVID-19.

V is TRBV19 and J is TRBJ1-2; 9 bases are shared with TRBD1. Trimming cost V 4 bases and J 4 bases; bases outside gene matches: 13. There are 17 residues in the CDR3. CDR1 and CDR2 (germline): LNHDA, SQIVND (reference sequence). The CDR3 reads CASSTVGGTGMFYGYTF. The CDR3 DNA reads as TGTGCCAGTAGTACCGTTGGTGGGACAGGGATGTTCTATGGCTACACCTTC.

J is TRBJ1-6 and V is TRBV9; 10 bases agree with TRBD1. V gave up 3 bases and J gave up 8 bases; unmatched junction bases: 5. The CDR3 is 15 residues long. The germline gives CDR1 SGDLS, CDR2 YYNGEE. The CDR3 is CASSATGTGDSPLHF. CDR3 DNA: TGTGCCAGCAGCGCGACCGGGACAGGGGATTCACCCCTCCACTTT. Complete variable domain (other parts from reference TRBV9 and TRBJ1-6): DSGVTQTPKHLITATGQRVTLRCSPRSGDLSVYWYQQSLDQGLQFLIQYYNGEERAKGNILERFSAQQFPDLHSELNLSSLELGDSALYFCASSATGTGDSPLHFGNGTRLTVT.

The J gene is TRBJ2-5, the V gene TRBV9, with TRBD2 as a possible D gene (6 bases). Germline CDR1 and CDR2: SGDLS and YYNGEE. Trimming took 3 bases from V and 5 from J, leaving 17 bases between them. This CDR3 contains 15 residues. The CDR3 region has the DNA TGTGCCAGCAGCGGGTGGACGGGGGTCACGGAGACCCAGTACTTC. Protein product: CASSGWTGVTETQYF. Full variable domain (missing parts from reference TRBV9 and TRBJ2-5): DSGVTQTPKHLITATGQRVTLRCSPRSGDLSVYWYQQSLDQGLQFLIQYYNGEERAKGNILERFSAQQFPDLHSELNLSSLELGDSALYFCASSGWTGVTETQYFGPGTRLLVL.

The chain combines TRBV19 with TRBJ2-3; D might be TRBD1 (6 bases). Between the trimmed V and J ends, which lost 1 base and 0 bases, there was a span of 14 bases. CDR3 length equals 17 residues. Germline lookup yields CDR1 LNHDA and CDR2 SQIVND (reference sequence). In DNA, the CDR3 is TGTGCCAGTAGTATAGCCGCGACAGGTTCTAGCACAGATACGCAGTATTTT. This encodes CASSIAATGSSTDTQYF.

The rearrangement joins TRBV27 to TRBJ1-5; perhaps TRBD1 as D (6 bases). Deletions cut 0 bases from V and 8 bases from J, with 17 bases between. The CDR3 is 16 residues long. Germline values: CDR1 MNHEY, CDR2 SMNVEV (reference sequence). The CDR3 DNA reads as TGTGCCAGCAGTTTATCTCCCATGAGGGGGGGGGAGCCCCAGCATTTT. It is translated as CASSLSPMRGGEPQHF.

The chain combines TRBV4-1 with TRBJ2-1, with 7 bases matching TRBD2. Unmatched junction bases numbered 13, after V lost 2 bases and J lost 6 bases. The CDR3 covers 17 residues. Germline CDR1 MGHRA, CDR2 YSYEKL. This CDR3 reads CASSQHHPREISNEQFF. The CDR3 DNA sequence: TGCGCCAGCAGCCAACACCACCCGCGGGAGATCTCCAATGAGCAGTTCTTC.